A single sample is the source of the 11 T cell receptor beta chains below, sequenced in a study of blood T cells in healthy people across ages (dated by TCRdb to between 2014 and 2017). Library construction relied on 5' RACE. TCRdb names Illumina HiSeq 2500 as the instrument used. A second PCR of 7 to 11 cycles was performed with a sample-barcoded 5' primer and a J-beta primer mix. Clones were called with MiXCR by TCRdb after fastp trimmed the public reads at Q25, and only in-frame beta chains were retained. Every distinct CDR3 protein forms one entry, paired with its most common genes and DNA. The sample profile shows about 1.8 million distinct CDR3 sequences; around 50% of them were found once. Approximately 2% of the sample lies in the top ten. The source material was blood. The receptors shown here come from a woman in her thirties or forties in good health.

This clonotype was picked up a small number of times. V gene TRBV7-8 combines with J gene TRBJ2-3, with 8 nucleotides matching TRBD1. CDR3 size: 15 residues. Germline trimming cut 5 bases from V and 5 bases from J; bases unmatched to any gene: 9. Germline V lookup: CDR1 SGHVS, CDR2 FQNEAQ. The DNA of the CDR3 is TGTGCCAGCAGCCTGAACCCCGGGACAGGAGATACGCAGTATTTT. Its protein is CASSLNPGTGDTQYF.

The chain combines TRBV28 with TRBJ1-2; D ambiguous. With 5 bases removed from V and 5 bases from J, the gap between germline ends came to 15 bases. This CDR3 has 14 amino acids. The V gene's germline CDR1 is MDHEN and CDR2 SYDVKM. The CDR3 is CASSEAGSEYGYTF. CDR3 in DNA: TGTGCCAGCAGTGAAGCCGGGTCTGAGTATGGCTACACCTTC.

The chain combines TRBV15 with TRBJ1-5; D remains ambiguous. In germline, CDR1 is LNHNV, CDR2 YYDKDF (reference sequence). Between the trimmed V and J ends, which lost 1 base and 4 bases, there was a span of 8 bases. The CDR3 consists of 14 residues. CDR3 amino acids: CATSRAPRNQPQHF. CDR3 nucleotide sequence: TGTGCCACCAGCAGAGCCCCCAGAAATCAGCCCCAGCATTTT.

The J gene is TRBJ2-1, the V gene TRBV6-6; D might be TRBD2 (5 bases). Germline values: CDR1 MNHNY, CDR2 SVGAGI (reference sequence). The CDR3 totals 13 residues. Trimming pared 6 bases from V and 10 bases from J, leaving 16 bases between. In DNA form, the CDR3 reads TGTGCCAGCAGACCTAGCCCGAGTGGGGAGCAGTTCTTC. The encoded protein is CASRPSPSGEQFF.

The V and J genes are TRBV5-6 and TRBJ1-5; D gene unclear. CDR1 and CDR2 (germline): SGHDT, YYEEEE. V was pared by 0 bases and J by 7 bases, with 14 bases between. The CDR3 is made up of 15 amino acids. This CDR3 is CASSLAEGSRQPQHF. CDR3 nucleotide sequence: TGTGCCAGCAGCTTGGCCGAGGGTTCGAGGCAGCCCCAGCATTTT.

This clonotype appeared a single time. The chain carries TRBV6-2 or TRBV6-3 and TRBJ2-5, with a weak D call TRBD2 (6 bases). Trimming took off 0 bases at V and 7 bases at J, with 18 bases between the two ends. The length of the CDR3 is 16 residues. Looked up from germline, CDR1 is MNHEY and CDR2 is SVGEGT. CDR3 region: CASSYSPSDTSWTQYF. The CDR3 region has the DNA TGTGCCAGCAGTTACTCCCCTAGCGATACAAGTTGGACCCAGTACTTC.

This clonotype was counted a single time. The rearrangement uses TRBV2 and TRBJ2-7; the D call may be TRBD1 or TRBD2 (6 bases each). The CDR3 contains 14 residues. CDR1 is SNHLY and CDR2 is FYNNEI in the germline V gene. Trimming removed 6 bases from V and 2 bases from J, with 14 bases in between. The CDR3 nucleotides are TGTGCCAGCAGAACTTCGGGGGCGACCTACGAGCAGTACTTC. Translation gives CASRTSGATYEQYF.

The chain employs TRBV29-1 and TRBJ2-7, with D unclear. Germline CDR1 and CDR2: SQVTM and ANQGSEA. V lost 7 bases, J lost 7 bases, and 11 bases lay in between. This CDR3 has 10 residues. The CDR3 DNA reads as TGCAGCGGGAGTTTTAATGAGCAGTACTTC. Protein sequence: CSGSFNEQYF.

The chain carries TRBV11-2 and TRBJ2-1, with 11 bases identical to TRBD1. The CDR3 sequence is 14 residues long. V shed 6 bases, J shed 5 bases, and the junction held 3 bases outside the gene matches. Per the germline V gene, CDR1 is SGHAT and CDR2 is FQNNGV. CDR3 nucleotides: TGTGCCAGCAGGGACAGGGGGCGTGACAATGAGCAGTTCTTC. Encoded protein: CASRDRGRDNEQFF.

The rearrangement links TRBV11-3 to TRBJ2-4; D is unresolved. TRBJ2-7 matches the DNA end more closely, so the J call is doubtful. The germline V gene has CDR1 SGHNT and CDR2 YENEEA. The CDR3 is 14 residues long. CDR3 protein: CASSPSGPTYEQYF. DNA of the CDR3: TGTGCCAGCAGCCCCAGTGGGCCAACCTACGAGCAGTACTTC.

CDR3 DNA sequence: TGTGCCAGCAGCGTAACACTAGCGGGGAAAGGGGAGACCCAGTACTTC. It is translated as CASSVTLAGKGETQYF. The rearrangement links TRBV7-2 to TRBJ2-5; TRBD2 matches 10 bases. CDR3 length: 16 amino acids. Germline CDR1 is SGHTA and CDR2 is FQGNSA. J gave up 5 bases and V 5 bases, and 11 bases lay outside the gene matches.